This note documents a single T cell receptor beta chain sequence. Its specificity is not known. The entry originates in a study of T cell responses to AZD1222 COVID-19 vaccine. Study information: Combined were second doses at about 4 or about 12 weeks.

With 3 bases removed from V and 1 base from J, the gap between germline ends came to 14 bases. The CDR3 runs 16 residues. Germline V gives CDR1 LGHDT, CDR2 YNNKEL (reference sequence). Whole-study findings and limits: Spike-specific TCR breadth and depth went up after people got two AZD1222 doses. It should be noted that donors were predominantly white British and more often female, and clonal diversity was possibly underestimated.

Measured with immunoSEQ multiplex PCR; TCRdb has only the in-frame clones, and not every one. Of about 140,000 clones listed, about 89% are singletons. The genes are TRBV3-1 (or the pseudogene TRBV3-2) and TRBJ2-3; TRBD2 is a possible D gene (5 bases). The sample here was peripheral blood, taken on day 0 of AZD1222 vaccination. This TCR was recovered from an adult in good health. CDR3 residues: CASSHLFGVGTDTQYF. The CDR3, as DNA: TGTGCCAGCAGCCACCTATTCGGGGTGGGCACAGATACGCAGTATTTT.